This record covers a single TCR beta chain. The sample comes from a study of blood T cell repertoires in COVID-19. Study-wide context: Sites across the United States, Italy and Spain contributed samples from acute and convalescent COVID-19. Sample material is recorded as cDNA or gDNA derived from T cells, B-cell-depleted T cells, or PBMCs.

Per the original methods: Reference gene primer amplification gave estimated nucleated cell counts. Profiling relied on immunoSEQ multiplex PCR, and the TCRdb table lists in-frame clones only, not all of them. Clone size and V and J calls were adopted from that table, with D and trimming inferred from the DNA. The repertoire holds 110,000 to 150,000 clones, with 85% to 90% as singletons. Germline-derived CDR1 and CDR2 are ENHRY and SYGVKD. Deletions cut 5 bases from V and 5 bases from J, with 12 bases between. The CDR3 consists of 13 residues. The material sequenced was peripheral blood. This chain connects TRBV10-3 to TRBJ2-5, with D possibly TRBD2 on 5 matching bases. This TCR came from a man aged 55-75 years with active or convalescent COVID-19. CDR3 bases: TGTGCCATCAGTTCTGAGAGGGCGGAGACCCAGTACTTC. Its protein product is CAISSERAETQYF.